This T cell receptor beta chain is from a study of cytomegalovirus exposure and HLA in healthy donors. Comment on this clone: No antigen is known for it.

With 60 Vbeta and 13 Jbeta primers, the PCR was carried out. Produced via immunoSEQ multiplex PCR; TCRdb's table is partial and in-frame only. The data hold about 190,000 clones, with more than 80% observed a single time. Germline V CDR1 and CDR2: SGHDT, YYEEEE. There are 13 residues in the CDR3. Trimming removed 3 bases at V and 4 bases at J, with 9 bases between. It was healthy bone marrow donors who served as donors. Study-level points and caveats: Most TCR beta V segments were productive about 87% or about 30% of the time in an earlier analysis. An analysis was carried out at a later point. It showed that HLA-associated TCR beta chains were more clonally expanded than equally common non-associated chains. Cytomegalovirus-associated TCR beta chains were listed, numbering more than 150.

This clonotype originated in a boy between 10 and 17 years old in good health and CMV-seronegative. The sample was PBMCs. V usage is TRBV5-6 and J usage is TRBJ2-3; no reliable D call. The CDR3 bases are TGTGCCAGCAGCTCATTTGGGCCAGATACGCAGTATTTT. It specifies CASSSFGPDTQYF.